This T cell receptor beta chain was documented in a study of CD8+ T cells in alopecia areata. Study outcomes and limitations: Scalp samples also contribute reads from the resident alphabeta T cells found in normal skin. Lesional tissue from the scalp (especially in alopecia totalis/universalis) showed higher clonality than normal scalp. Possibly because of HLA-related factors, TCR sharing was less clear across patients than in mice.

Separation by sorting yielded CD4+ and CD8+ T cells from PBMCs. This clone was counted many times. Its specificity is not known. Extracted RNA was reverse transcribed, and the resulting cDNA served as sequencing template. Profiled with immunoSEQ multiplex PCR; TCRdb holds only in-frame clones, not every one. The sample carries about 110,000 clones, 59% recorded once. The sample comprised CD8+ T cells sorted from blood. The clonotype comes from a human donor in good health.

CDR3 in amino acids: CASSFGYEQYF. As DNA, the CDR3 is TGTGCCAGCAGTTTCGGGTACGAGCAGTACTTC. V gene TRBV28 combines with J gene TRBJ2-7; D is undetermined. This CDR3 is built from 11 residues. Germline CDR1 and CDR2: MDHEN and SYDVKM. V dropped 3 bases and J dropped 4 bases, with 4 bases sitting between them.